Given below is one TCR beta chain in context. Its antigen is not identified. This sample is part of a study of blood T cells in healthy people across ages. Study-level information: Template switching recovered approximately one barcoded beta molecule for every two T cells.

This CDR3 is 16 amino acids long. V was pared by 0 bases and J by 0 bases, with 9 bases between. Germline V gene data show CDR1 as MNHEY and CDR2 as SVGAGI. Sample-barcoded 5' priming and a J-beta primer mix drove a second PCR of roughly 7 to 11 cycles. TCRdb itself ran the 5' RACE reads through MiXCR, one entry per CDR3 protein. The sample consists of about 670,000 distinct CDR3 sequences, around 50% of them appearing once. General study findings and limits: Conclusively comparing naive with antigen-experienced cells was impossible with unsorted PBMCs.

This TCR derives from an elderly woman in good health. The genes are TRBV6-5 and TRBJ2-1; D remains ambiguous. Specimen: blood. The CDR3 bases are TGTGCCAGCAGTTACTCCGGTCGGAGCTCCTACAATGAGCAGTTCTTC. Protein product: CASSYSGRSSYNEQFF.